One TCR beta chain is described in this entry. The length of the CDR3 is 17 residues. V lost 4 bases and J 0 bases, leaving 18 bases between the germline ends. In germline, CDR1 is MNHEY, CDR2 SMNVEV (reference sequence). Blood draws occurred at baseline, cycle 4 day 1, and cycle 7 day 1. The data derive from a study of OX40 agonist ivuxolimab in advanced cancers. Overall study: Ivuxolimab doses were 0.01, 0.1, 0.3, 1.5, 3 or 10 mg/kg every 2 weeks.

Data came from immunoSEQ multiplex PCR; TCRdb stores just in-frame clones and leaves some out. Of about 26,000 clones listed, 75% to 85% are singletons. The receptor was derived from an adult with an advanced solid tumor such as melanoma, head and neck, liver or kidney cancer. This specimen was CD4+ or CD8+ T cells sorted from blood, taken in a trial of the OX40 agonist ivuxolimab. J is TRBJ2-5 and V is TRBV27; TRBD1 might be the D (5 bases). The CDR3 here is CASSSPLGQGNQETQYF. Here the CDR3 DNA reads TGTGCCAGCAGTTCCCCGCTAGGGCAGGGAAACCAAGAGACCCAGTACTTC.